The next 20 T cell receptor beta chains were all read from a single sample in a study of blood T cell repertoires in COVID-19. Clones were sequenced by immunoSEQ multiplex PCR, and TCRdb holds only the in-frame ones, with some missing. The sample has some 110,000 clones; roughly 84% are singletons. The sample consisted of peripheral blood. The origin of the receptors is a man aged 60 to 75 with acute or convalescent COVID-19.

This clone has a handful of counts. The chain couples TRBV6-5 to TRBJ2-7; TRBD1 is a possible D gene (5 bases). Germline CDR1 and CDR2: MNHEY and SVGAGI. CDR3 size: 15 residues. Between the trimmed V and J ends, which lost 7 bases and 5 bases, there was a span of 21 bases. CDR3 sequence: CASTTPRAGYNEQYF. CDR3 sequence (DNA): TGTGCCAGCACCACCCCTCGGGCAGGGTATAACGAGCAGTACTTC.

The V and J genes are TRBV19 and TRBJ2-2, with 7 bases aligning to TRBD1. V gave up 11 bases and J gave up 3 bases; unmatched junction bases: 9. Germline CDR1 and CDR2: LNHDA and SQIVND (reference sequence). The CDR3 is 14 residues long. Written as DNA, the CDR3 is TGTGCCTCAATAAGGACAGGAGACACCGGGGAGCTGTTTTTT. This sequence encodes CASIRTGDTGELFF.

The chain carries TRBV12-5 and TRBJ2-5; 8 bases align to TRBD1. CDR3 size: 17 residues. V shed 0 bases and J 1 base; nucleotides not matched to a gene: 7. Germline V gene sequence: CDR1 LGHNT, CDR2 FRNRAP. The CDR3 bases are TGTGCTAGTGGTTTGGTAAGGGTCGGGACAGGCCAAGAGACCCAGTACTTC. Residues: CASGLVRVGTGQETQYF.

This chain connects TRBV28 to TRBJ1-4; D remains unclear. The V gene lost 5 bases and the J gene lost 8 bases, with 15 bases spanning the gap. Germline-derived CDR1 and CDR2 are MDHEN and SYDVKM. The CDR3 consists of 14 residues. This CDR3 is CASSIGTIGEKLFF. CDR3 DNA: TGTGCCAGCAGTATCGGAACCATCGGGGAAAAACTGTTTTTT.

Written as DNA, the CDR3 is TGTGCCAGCACATTCTGGACAGGGGGGAACACTGAAGCTTTCTTT. This codes for CASTFWTGGNTEAFF. J is TRBJ1-1 and V is TRBV6-5; 10 bases fit TRBD1. The germline CDR1 and CDR2 sequences are MNHEY and SVGAGI. Trimming removed 7 bases from V and 1 base from J; junction bases left unmatched: 6. CDR3 length equals 15 residues.

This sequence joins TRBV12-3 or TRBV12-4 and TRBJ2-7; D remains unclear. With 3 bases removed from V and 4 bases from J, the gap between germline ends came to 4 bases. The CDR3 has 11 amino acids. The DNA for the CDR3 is TGTGCCAGCAGTTTTTTATACGAGCAGTACTTC. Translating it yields CASSFLYEQYF.

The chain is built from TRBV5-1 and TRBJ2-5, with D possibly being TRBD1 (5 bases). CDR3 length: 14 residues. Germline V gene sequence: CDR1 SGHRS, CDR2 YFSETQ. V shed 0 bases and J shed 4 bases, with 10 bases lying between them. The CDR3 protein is CASSLEGLGETQYF. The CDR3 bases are TGCGCCAGCAGCTTGGAGGGGTTGGGAGAGACCCAGTACTTC.

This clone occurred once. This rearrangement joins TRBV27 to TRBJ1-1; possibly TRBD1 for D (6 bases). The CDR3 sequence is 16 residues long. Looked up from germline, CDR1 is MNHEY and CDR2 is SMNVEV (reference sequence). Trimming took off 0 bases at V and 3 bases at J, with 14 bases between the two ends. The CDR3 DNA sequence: TGTGCCAGCAGTTTATCCTACAGGGTTGAGGACACTGAAGCTTTCTTT. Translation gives CASSLSYRVEDTEAFF.

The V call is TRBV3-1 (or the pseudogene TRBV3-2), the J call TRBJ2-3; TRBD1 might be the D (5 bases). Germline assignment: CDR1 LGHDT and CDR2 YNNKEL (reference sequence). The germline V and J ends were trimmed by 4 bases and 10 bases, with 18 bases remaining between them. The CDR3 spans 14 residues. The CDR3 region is CASSPGGAPGPQYF. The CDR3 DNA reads TGTGCCAGCAGCCCAGGTGGGGCCCCAGGGCCGCAGTATTTT.

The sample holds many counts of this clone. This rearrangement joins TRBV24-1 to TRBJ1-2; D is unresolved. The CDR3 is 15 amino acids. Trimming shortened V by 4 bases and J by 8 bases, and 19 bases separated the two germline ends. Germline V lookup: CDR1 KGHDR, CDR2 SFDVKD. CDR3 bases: TGTGCCACCAGTGAGCCCGGGATCTCGCCTCGAGGCTACACCTTC. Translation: CATSEPGISPRGYTF.

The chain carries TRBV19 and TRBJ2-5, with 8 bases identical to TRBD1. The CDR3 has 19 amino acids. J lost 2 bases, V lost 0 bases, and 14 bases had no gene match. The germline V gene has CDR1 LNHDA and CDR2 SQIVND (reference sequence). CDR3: CASSIENGTGRGCQETQYF. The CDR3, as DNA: TGTGCCAGTAGTATAGAAAACGGGACAGGCCGGGGGTGTCAAGAGACCCAGTACTTC.

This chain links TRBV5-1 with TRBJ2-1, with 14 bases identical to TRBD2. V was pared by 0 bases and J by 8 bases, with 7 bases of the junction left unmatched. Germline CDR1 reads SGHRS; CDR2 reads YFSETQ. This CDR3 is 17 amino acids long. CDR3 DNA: TGCGCCAGCAGCTTGGCCCGACTAGCGGGAGGGCCTCATGAGCAGTTCTTC. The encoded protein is CASSLARLAGGPHEQFF.

The CDR3 sequence is CASSDGTGVAGELFF. CDR3 nucleotide sequence: TGCGCCAGCAGCGACGGGACAGGGGTAGCCGGGGAGCTGTTTTTT. V is TRBV5-1 and J is TRBJ2-2, with 10 bases fitting TRBD1. CDR1 is SGHRS, CDR2 YFSETQ, per germline. The CDR3 has 15 amino acids. The V segment lost 4 bases and the J segment 6 bases; nucleotides outside the gene matches: 6.

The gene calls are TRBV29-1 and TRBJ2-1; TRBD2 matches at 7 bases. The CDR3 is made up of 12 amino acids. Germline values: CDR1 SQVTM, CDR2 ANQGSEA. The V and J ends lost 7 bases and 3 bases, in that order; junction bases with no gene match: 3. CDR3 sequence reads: CSGASGYNEQFF. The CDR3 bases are TGCAGCGGGGCTAGCGGCTACAATGAGCAGTTCTTC.

Here the CDR3 DNA reads TGCGCCAGCAGCTTGCTCGGTCCTGCAACTAATGAAAAACTGTTTTTT. The encoded protein is CASSLLGPATNEKLFF. V and J are TRBV5-1 and TRBJ1-4; D remains unclear. Trimming removed 1 base at V and 0 bases at J, with 10 bases between. CDR1 and CDR2 (germline): SGHRS, YFSETQ. The CDR3 is 16 residues long.

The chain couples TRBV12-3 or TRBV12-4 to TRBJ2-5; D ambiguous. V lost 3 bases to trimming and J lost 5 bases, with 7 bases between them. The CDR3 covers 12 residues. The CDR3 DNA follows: TGTGCCAGCAGTTTTAACCGGGAGACCCAGTACTTC. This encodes CASSFNRETQYF.

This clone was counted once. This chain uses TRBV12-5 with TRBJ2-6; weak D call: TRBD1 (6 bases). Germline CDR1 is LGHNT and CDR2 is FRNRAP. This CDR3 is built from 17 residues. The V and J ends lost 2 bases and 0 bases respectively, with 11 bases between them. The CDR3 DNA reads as TGTGCTAGTGGTTTGAGGACAGAGAGCTCTGGGGCCAACGTCCTGACTTTC. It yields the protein CASGLRTESSGANVLTF.

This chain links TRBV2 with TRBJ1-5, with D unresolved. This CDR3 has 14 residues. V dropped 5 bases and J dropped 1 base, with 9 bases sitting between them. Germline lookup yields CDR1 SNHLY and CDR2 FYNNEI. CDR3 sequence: CASSFYRSNQPQHF. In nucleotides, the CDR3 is TGTGCCAGCAGTTTCTACAGAAGCAATCAGCCCCAGCATTTT. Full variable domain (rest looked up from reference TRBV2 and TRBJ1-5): EPEVTQTPSHQVTQMGQEVILRCVPISNHLYFYWYRQILGQKVEFLVSFYNNEISEKSEIFDDQFSVERPDGSNFTLKIRSTKLEDSAMYFCASSFYRSNQPQHFGDGTRLSIL.

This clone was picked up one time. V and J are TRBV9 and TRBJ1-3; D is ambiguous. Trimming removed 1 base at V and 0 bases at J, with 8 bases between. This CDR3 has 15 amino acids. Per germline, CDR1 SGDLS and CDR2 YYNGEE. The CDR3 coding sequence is TGTGCCAGCAGCGTAAATGGAGTCTCTGGAAACACCATATATTTT. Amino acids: CASSVNGVSGNTIYF.

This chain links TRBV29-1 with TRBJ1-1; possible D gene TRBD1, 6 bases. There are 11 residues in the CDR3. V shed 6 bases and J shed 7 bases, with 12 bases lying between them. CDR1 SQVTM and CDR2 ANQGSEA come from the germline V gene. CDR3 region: CSVWTAYEAFF. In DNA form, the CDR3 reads TGCAGCGTGTGGACAGCCTATGAAGCTTTCTTT.